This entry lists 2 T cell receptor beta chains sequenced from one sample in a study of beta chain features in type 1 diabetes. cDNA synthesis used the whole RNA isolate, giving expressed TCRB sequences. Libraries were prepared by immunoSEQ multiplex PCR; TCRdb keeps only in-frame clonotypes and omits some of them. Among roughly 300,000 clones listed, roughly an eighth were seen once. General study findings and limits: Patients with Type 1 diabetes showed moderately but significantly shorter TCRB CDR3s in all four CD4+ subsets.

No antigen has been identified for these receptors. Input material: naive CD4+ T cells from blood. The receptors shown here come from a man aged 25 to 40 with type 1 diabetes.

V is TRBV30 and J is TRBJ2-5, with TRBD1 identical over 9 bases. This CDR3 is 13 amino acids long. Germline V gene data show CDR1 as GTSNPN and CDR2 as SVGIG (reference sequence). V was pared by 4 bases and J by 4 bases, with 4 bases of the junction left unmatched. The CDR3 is CAWTRQGGETQYF. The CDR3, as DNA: TGTGCCTGGACCAGACAGGGGGGAGAGACCCAGTACTTC.

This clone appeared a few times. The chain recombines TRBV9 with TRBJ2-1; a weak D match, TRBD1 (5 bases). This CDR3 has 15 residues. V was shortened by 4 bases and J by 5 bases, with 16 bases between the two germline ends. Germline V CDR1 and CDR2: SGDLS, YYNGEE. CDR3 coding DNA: TGTGCCAGCAGCCCCACCGGCCAGGGCCACAATGAGCAGTTCTTC. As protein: CASSPTGQGHNEQFF.